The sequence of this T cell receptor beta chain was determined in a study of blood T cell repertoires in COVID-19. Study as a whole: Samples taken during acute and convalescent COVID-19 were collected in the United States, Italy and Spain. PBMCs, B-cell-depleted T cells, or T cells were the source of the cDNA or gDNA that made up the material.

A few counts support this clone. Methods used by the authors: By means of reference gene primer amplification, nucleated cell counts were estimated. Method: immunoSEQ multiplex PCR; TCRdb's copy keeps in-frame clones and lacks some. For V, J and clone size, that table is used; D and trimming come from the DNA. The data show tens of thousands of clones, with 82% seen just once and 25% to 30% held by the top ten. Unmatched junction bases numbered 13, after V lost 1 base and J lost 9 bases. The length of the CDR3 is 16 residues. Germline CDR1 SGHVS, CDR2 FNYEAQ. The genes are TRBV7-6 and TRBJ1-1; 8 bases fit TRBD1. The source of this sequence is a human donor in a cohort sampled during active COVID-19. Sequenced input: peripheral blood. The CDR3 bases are TGTGCCAGCAGCTTAGGCGGGGGGGACAGGCCGTCGAAAGCTTTCTTT. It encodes CASSLGGGDRPSKAFF.